This is a list of T cell receptor beta chains from one sample in a study of shared clonotypes between healthy human individuals. TCRdb's copy holds only in-frame clones and misses some; the assay was immunoSEQ multiplex PCR. The sample has more than 550,000 clones; roughly 72% are singletons. Source material: memory CD4+ T cells sorted from blood. The receptors come from a young woman in good health. Both conserved end residues are part of each CDR3. D genes are given only for firm matches. Size is omitted from some rows. Given values are once, few, many or a class for expanded clones.

V gene: TRBV2; D gene: NA; clone size: NA; J gene: TRBJ2-2; CDR3 DNA: TGTGCCAGCAGTAGACAGGTGGCGTTACCCGGGGAGCTGTTTTTT; CDR3 protein: CASSRQVALPGELFF
V gene: TRBV7-2; D gene: NA; clone size: NA; J gene: TRBJ2-5; CDR3 DNA: TGTGCCAGCAGCGCCGGGACAAGACAAGAGACCCAGTACTTC; CDR3 protein: CASSAGTRQETQYF
V gene: TRBV5-1; D gene: TRBD1; clone size: NA; J gene: TRBJ1-2; CDR3 DNA: TGCGCCAGCAGCTTGAATACAGGGGGCGCCTCAAATGGCTACACCTTC; CDR3 protein: CASSLNTGGASNGYTF
V gene: TRBV10-1; D gene: NA; clone size: NA; J gene: TRBJ1-2; CDR3 DNA: TGCGCCAGCAGTTCGAGCAGTCTGGGGGGCTACACCTTC; CDR3 protein: CASSSSSLGGYTF
V gene: TRBV7-2; D gene: NA; clone size: NA; J gene: TRBJ2-1; CDR3 DNA: TGTGCCAGCAGCCCGAGGTCGGTCATTTCGTCCTACAATGAGCAGTTCTTC; CDR3 protein: CASSPRSVISSYNEQFF
V gene: TRBV11-2; D gene: TRBD1; clone size: NA; J gene: TRBJ1-3; CDR3 DNA: TGTGCCAGCAGCTTAGACCGGGACAGCAACTCTGGAAACACCATATATTTT; CDR3 protein: CASSLDRDSNSGNTIYF
V gene: TRBV19; D gene: NA; clone size: NA; J gene: TRBJ1-5; CDR3 DNA: TGTGCCAGTAGTGTGGGTAGCAATCAGCCCCAGCATTTT; CDR3 protein: CASSVGSNQPQHF
V gene: TRBV5-5; D gene: NA; clone size: NA; J gene: TRBJ2-7; CDR3 DNA: TGTGCCAGCAGGTTTTCTCAGGGGAGCGATTCCTACGAGCAGTACTTC; CDR3 protein: CASRFSQGSDSYEQYF
V gene: TRBV30; D gene: NA; clone size: NA; J gene: TRBJ2-5; CDR3 DNA: TGTGCCTGGAGCCAGATCGGGACCCAAGAGACCCAGTACTTC; CDR3 protein: CAWSQIGTQETQYF
V gene: TRBV5-1; D gene: NA; clone size: once; J gene: TRBJ2-3; CDR3 DNA: TGCGCCAGCAGCTTATTTCAAGATACGCAGTATTTT; CDR3 protein: CASSLFQDTQYF
V gene: TRBV5-6; D gene: NA; clone size: few; J gene: TRBJ2-7; CDR3 DNA: TGTGCCAGCACTATAAGGGGGAGCTCCTACGAGCAGTACTTC; CDR3 protein: CASTIRGSSYEQYF
V gene: TRBV28; D gene: NA; clone size: NA; J gene: TRBJ2-7; CDR3 DNA: TGTGCCAGTTTAAGCCAGAACTACGAGCAGTACTTC; CDR3 protein: CASLSQNYEQYF
V gene: TRBV27; D gene: NA; clone size: NA; J gene: TRBJ2-1; CDR3 DNA: TGTGCCAGCAGTAAACTACACAATGAGCAGTTCTTC; CDR3 protein: CASSKLHNEQFF
V gene: TRBV7-9; D gene: TRBD2; clone size: once; J gene: TRBJ2-7; CDR3 DNA: TGTGCCAGCAGCTTAGGTGGCGGGAGAGGTTACGAGCAGTACTTC; CDR3 protein: CASSLGGGRGYEQYF
V gene: TRBV5-1; D gene: NA; clone size: NA; J gene: TRBJ2-2; CDR3 DNA: TGCGCCAGTCCTAGCGTGAACACCGGGGAGCTGTTTTTT; CDR3 protein: CASPSVNTGELFF
V gene: TRBV5-4; D gene: TRBD2; clone size: NA; J gene: TRBJ2-2; CDR3 DNA: TGTGCCAGCAGCTACGGACTAGCGGGAGAACCTGGGGAGCTGTTTTTT; CDR3 protein: CASSYGLAGEPGELFF
V gene: TRBV2; D gene: NA; clone size: few; J gene: TRBJ1-2; CDR3 DNA: TGTGCCAGCAGCCAGCTAAACTATGGCTACACCTTC; CDR3 protein: CASSQLNYGYTF
V gene: TRBV28; D gene: NA; clone size: NA; J gene: TRBJ1-2; CDR3 DNA: TGTGCCAGCAGTCCGGGGACCGGGACGGCGAACTATGGCTACACCTTC; CDR3 protein: CASSPGTGTANYGYTF
V gene: TRBV19; D gene: NA; clone size: NA; J gene: TRBJ2-7; CDR3 DNA: TGTGCCAGTAGTTTAAGACTCGCCGGGGCCTACGAGCAGTACTTC; CDR3 protein: CASSLRLAGAYEQYF
V gene: TRBV19; D gene: TRBD1; clone size: once; J gene: TRBJ2-3; CDR3 DNA: TGTGCCAGTAGTATCGGGACAGCCAGCACAGATACGCAGTATTTT; CDR3 protein: CASSIGTASTDTQYF
V gene: TRBV6-5; D gene: TRBD1; clone size: NA; J gene: TRBJ1-4; CDR3 DNA: TGTGCCAGCAACACACGACAGGGGGGTGAAAAACTGTTTTTT; CDR3 protein: CASNTRQGGEKLFF
V gene: TRBV5-1; D gene: TRBD2; clone size: once; J gene: TRBJ2-3; CDR3 DNA: TGCGCCAGCAGCTTGGCCCCTAGCGGGAGAATAGCAGATACGCAGTATTTT; CDR3 protein: CASSLAPSGRIADTQYF
V gene: TRBV10-3; D gene: TRBD1; clone size: NA; J gene: TRBJ2-7; CDR3 DNA: TGTGCCATCAGCAACAGGGGTTACGAGCAGTACTTC; CDR3 protein: CAISNRGYEQYF
V gene: TRBV5-1; D gene: TRBD1; clone size: NA; J gene: TRBJ2-2; CDR3 DNA: TGCGCCAGCAGCTTACAGGGGGCGCAGACCGGGGAGCTGTTTTTT; CDR3 protein: CASSLQGAQTGELFF
V gene: TRBV7-8; D gene: NA; clone size: NA; J gene: TRBJ2-2; CDR3 DNA: TGTGCCAGCAGCTCGGGACTGGCGAACACCGGGGAGCTGTTTTTT; CDR3 protein: CASSSGLANTGELFF
V gene: TRBV7-8; D gene: NA; clone size: NA; J gene: TRBJ1-5; CDR3 DNA: TGTGCCAGCAGCTCCCAGGACGGAAACAATCAGCCCCAGCATTTT; CDR3 protein: CASSSQDGNNQPQHF
V gene: TRBV4-1; D gene: TRBD2; clone size: NA; J gene: TRBJ2-1; CDR3 DNA: TGCGCCAGCAGCCAGGGCCTCGGAGCGGGAGATGAGCAGTTCTTC; CDR3 protein: CASSQGLGAGDEQFF
V gene: TRBV2; D gene: TRBD2; clone size: NA; J gene: TRBJ2-7; CDR3 DNA: TGTGCCAGCAGTGATCCTGACGGGAGGTCCTACGAGCAGTACTTC; CDR3 protein: CASSDPDGRSYEQYF
V gene: TRBV28; D gene: NA; clone size: many; J gene: TRBJ2-1; CDR3 DNA: TGTGCCAGCAGTTTTATTGAGCAGTTCTTC; CDR3 protein: CASSFIEQFF
V gene: TRBV28; D gene: NA; clone size: NA; J gene: TRBJ2-1; CDR3 DNA: TGTGCCAGCAGTTTAGTCTCTAGGGAGCAGTTCTTC; CDR3 protein: CASSLVSREQFF
V gene: TRBV5-1; D gene: NA; clone size: NA; J gene: TRBJ2-7; CDR3 DNA: TGCGCCAGCAGCTTGACCGGGGCTAGCTCCTACGAGCAGTACTTC; CDR3 protein: CASSLTGASSYEQYF
V gene: TRBV6-5; D gene: TRBD2; clone size: NA; J gene: TRBJ2-5; CDR3 DNA: TGTGCCAGCGGGACTAGCGGGAACCAAGAGACCCAGTACTTC; CDR3 protein: CASGTSGNQETQYF
V gene: TRBV2; D gene: NA; clone size: NA; J gene: TRBJ1-1; CDR3 DNA: TGTGCCAGCAGTGAGGGGGCTCGATCCACTGAAGCTTTCTTT; CDR3 protein: CASSEGARSTEAFF